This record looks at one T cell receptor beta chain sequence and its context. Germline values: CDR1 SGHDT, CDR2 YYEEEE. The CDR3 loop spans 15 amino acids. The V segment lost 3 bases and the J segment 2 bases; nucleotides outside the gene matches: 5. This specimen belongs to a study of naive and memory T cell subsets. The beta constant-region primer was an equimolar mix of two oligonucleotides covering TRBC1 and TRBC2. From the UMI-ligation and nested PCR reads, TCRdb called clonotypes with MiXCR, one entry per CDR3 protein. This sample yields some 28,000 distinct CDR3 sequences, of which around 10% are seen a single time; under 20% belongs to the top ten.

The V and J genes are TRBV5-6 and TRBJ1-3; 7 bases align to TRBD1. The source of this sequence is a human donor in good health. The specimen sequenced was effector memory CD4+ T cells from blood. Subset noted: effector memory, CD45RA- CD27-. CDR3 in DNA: TGTGCCAGCAGCTCCGTCGGGACAGCTGGAAACACCATATATTTT. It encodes CASSSVGTAGNTIYF.